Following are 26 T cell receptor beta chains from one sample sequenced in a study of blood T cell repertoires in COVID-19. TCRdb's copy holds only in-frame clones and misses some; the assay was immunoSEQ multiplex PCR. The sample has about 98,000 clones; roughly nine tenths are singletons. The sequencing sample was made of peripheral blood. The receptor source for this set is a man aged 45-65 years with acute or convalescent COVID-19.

The CDR3 region is CASSPRDRGYGYTF. Here the CDR3 DNA reads TGTGCCAGCTCACCCCGAGACAGGGGCTATGGCTACACCTTC. This chain links TRBV18 with TRBJ1-2, with TRBD1 matching over 8 bases. Germline V CDR1 and CDR2: KGHSH, LQKENI. The CDR3 is 14 residues long. With V trimmed by 3 bases and J by 4 bases, 4 bases remained unmatched.

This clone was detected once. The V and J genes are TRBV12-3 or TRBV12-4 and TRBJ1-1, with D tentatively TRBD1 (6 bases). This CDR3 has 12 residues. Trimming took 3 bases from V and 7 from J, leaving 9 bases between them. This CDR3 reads CASSFGQLEAFF. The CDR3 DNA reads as TGTGCCAGCAGTTTCGGACAGCTTGAAGCTTTCTTT.

The CDR3 reads CASSEAELGTQYF. As DNA, the CDR3 is TGTGCCAGCAGCGAGGCGGAGTTGGGGACCCAGTACTTC. V is TRBV5-4 and J is TRBJ2-5; no reliable D call. V shed 4 bases and J shed 7 bases, with 14 bases lying between them. The CDR3 covers 13 residues. The germline V gene has CDR1 SGHNT and CDR2 YYREEE (reference sequence).

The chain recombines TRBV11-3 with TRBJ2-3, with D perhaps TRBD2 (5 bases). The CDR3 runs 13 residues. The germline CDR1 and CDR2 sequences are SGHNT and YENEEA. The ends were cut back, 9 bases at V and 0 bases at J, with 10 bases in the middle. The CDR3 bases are TGTGCCAGTTTTTCGGGGAGCACAGATACGCAGTATTTT. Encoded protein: CASFSGSTDTQYF. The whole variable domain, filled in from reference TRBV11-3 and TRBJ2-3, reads EAGVVQSPRYKIIEKKQPVAFWCNPISGHNTLYWYLQNLGQGPELLIRYENEEAVDDSQLPKDRFSAERLKGVDSTLKIQPAELGDSAVYLCASFSGSTDTQYFGPGTRLTVL.

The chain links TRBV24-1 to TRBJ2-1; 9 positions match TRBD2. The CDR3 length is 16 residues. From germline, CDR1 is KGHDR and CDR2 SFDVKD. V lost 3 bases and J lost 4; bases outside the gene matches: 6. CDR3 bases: TGTGCCACCAGTGATAACGTTGCGGGAGGGTACAATGAGCAGTTCTTC. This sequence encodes CATSDNVAGGYNEQFF.

CDR3 residues: CASSLSPPTGVNSPLHF. The CDR3 coding sequence is TGCGCCAGCAGCTTGTCGCCCCCGACAGGGGTGAATTCACCCCTCCACTTT. The gene calls are TRBV5-1 and TRBJ1-6, with 8 positions matching TRBD1. The V and J ends lost 1 base and 7 bases, in that order; junction bases with no gene match: 10. Germline CDR1 SGHRS, CDR2 YFSETQ. The CDR3 runs to 17 residues.

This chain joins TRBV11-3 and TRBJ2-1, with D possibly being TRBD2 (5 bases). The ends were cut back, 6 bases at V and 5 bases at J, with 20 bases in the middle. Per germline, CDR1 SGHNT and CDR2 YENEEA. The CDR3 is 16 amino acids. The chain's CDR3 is CASRSLTRAFNNEQFF. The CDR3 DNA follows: TGTGCCAGCAGATCCCTGACGAGGGCCTTCAACAATGAGCAGTTCTTC.

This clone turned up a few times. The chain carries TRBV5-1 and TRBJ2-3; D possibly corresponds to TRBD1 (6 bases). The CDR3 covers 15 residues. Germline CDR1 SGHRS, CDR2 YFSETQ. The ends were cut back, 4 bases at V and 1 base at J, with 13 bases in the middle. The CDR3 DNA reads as TGCGCCAGCAGCCCAGACAGGATAGGCACAGATACGCAGTATTTT. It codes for CASSPDRIGTDTQYF.

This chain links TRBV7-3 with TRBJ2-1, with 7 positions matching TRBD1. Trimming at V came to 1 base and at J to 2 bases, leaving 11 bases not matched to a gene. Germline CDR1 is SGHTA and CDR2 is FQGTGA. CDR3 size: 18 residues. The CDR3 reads CASSLIGVGDRTYNEQFF. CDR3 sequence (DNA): TGTGCCAGCAGCTTAATAGGGGTGGGGGACAGAACCTACAATGAGCAGTTCTTC. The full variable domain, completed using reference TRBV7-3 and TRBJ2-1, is GAGVSQTPSNKVTEKGKYVELRCDPISGHTALYWYRQSLGQGPEFLIYFQGTGAADDSGLPNDRFFAVRPEGSVSTLKIQRTERGDSAVYLCASSLIGVGDRTYNEQFFGPGTRLTVL.

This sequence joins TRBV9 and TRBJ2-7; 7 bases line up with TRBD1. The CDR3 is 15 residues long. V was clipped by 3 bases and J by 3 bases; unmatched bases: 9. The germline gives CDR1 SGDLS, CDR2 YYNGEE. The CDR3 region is CASSGNGQAGYEQYF. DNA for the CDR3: TGTGCCAGCAGCGGGAATGGACAGGCGGGCTACGAGCAGTACTTC. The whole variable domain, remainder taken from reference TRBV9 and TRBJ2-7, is DSGVTQTPKHLITATGQRVTLRCSPRSGDLSVYWYQQSLDQGLQFLIQYYNGEERAKGNILERFSAQQFPDLHSELNLSSLELGDSALYFCASSGNGQAGYEQYFGPGTRLTVT.

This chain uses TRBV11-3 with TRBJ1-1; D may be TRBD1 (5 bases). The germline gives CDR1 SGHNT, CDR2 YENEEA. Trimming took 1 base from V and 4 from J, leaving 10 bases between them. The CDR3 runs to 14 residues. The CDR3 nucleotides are TGTGCCAGCAGCTTAGTGGGGGAGGTCACTGAAGCTTTCTTT. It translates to CASSLVGEVTEAFF. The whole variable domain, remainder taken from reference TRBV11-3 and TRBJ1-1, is EAGVVQSPRYKIIEKKQPVAFWCNPISGHNTLYWYLQNLGQGPELLIRYENEEAVDDSQLPKDRFSAERLKGVDSTLKIQPAELGDSAVYLCASSLVGEVTEAFFGQGTRLTVV.

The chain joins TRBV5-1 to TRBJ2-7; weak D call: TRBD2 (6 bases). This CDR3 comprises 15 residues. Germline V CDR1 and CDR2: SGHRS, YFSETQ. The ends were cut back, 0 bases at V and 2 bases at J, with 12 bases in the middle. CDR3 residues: CASSLEGGAAYEQYF. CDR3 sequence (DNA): TGCGCCAGCAGCTTGGAGGGCGGGGCCGCCTACGAGCAGTACTTC.

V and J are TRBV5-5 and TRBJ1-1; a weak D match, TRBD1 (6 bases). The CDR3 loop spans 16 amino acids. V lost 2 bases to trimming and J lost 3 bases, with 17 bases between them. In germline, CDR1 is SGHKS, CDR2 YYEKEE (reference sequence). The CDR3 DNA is TGTGCCAGCAGCTTCGAAACAGGGCTGGTCGACACTGAAGCTTTCTTT. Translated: CASSFETGLVDTEAFF. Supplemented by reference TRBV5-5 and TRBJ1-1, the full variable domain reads DAGVTQSPTHLIKTRGQQVTLRCSPISGHKSVSWYQQVLGQGPQFIFQYYEKEERGRGNFPDRFSARQFPNYSSELNVNALLLGDSALYLCASSFETGLVDTEAFFGQGTRLTVV.

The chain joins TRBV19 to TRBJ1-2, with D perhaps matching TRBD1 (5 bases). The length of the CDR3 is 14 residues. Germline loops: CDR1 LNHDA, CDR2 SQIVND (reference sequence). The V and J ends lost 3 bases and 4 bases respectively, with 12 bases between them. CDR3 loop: CASSIIGQGYGYTF. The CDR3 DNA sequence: TGTGCCAGTAGTATTATTGGGCAGGGCTATGGCTACACCTTC.

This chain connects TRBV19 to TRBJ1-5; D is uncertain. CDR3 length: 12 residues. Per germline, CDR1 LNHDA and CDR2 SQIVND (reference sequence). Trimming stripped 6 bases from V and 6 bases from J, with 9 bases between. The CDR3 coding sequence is TGTGCCAGTAGCTATATGCTTCAGCCCCAGCATTTT. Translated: CASSYMLQPQHF.

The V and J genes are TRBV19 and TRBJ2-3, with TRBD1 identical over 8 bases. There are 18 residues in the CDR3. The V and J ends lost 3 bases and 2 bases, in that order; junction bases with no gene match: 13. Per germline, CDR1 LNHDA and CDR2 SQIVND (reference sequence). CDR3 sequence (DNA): TGTGCCAGTAGTATTGACCGGGACAGGAGGGGACCCACAGATACGCAGTATTTT. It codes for CASSIDRDRRGPTDTQYF.

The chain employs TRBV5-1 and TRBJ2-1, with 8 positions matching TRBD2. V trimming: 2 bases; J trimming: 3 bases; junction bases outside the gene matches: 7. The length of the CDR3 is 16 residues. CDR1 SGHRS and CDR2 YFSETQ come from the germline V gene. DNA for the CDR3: TGCGCCAGCAGCTTCGGGCTAGCGGGCATCTACAATGAGCAGTTCTTC. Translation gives CASSFGLAGIYNEQFF.

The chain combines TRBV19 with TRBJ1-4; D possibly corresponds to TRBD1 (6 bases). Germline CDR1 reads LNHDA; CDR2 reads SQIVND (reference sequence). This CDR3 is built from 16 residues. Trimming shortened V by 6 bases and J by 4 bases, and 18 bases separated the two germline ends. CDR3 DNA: TGTGCCAGTAGCGGGTCGAACAGGGTCGGTAATGAAAAACTGTTTTTT. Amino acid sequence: CASSGSNRVGNEKLFF.

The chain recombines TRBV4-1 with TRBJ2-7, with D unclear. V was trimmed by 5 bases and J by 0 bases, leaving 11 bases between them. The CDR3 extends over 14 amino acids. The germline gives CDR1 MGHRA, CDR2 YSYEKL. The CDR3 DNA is TGCGCCAGCAGCTCCTCACCTAGCTCCTACGAGCAGTACTTC. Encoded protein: CASSSSPSSYEQYF.

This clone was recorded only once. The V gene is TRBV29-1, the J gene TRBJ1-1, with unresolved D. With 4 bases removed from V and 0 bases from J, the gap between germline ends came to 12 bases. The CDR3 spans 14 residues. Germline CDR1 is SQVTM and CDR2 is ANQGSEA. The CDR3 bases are TGCAGCGTTGGCTTCCGGGGAATGAACACTGAAGCTTTCTTT. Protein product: CSVGFRGMNTEAFF.

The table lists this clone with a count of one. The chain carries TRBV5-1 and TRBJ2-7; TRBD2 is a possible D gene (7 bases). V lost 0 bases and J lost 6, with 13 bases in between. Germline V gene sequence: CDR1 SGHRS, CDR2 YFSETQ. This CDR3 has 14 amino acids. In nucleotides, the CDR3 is TGCGCCAGCAGCTTGGTCCCGGGGGGCAGCGAGCAGTACTTC. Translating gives CASSLVPGGSEQYF.

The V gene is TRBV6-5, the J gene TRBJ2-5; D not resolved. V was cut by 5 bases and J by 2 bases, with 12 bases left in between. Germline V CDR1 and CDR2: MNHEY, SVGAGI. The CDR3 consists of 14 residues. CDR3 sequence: CASSTLEQQETQYF. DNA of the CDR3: TGTGCCAGCAGTACCCTCGAACAACAAGAGACCCAGTACTTC.

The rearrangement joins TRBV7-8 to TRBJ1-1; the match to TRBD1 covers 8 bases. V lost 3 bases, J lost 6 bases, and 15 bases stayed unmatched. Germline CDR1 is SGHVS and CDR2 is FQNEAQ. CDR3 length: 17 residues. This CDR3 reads CASSFIVRGLAGSEAFF. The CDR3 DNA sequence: TGTGCCAGCAGCTTTATCGTCAGGGGGCTCGCTGGCTCTGAAGCTTTCTTT.

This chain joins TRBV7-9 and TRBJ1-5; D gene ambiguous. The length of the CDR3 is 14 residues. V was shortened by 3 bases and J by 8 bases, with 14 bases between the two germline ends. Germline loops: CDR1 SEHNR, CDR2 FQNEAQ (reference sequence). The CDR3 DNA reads TGTGCCAGCAGCTTGTCAGGTTCTGTGGAGCCCCAGCATTTT. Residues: CASSLSGSVEPQHF.

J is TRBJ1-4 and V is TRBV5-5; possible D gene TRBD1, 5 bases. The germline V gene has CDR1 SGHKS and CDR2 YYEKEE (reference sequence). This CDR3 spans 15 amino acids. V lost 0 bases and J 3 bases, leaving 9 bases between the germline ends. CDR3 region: CASSLVSGSNEKLFF. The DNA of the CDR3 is TGTGCCAGCAGCTTGGTATCAGGGTCTAATGAAAAACTGTTTTTT. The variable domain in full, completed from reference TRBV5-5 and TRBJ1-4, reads DAGVTQSPTHLIKTRGQQVTLRCSPISGHKSVSWYQQVLGQGPQFIFQYYEKEERGRGNFPDRFSARQFPNYSSELNVNALLLGDSALYLCASSLVSGSNEKLFFGSGTQLSVL.

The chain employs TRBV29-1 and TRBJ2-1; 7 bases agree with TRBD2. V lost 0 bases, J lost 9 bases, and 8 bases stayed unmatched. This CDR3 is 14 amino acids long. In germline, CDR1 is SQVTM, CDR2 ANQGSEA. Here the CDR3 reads CSVEDLSGGGEQFF. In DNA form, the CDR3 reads TGCAGCGTTGAAGATCTTTCGGGAGGAGGTGAGCAGTTCTTC.